Presented here are 25 T cell receptor beta chains from one specimen sequenced in a study of blood T cell repertoires in COVID-19. Assay used: immunoSEQ multiplex PCR; TCRdb lists only in-frame clones, some missing. The top ten hold 15% to 20% of the sample, which has over 85,000 clones, around 87% seen once. The sequenced sample consisted of peripheral blood. The receptor set was obtained from a human donor in a cohort sampled during active COVID-19.

V gene TRBV5-1 combines with J gene TRBJ2-7, with 7 nucleotides matching TRBD2. There are 15 residues in the CDR3. Germline assignment: CDR1 SGHRS and CDR2 YFSETQ. V shed 4 bases, J shed 3 bases, and the junction held 10 bases outside the gene matches. The CDR3 is CASSPGGGSFYEQYF. The CDR3 bases are TGCGCCAGCAGCCCCGGAGGCGGGAGTTTCTACGAGCAGTACTTC.

The rearrangement joins TRBV5-1 to TRBJ1-4, with 7 bases lining up with TRBD1. Germline CDR1 reads SGHRS; CDR2 reads YFSETQ. V lost 0 bases and J lost 0; bases outside the gene matches: 5. The CDR3 runs 17 residues. The CDR3 is CASSLVGTAATNEKLFF. For the CDR3, the DNA is TGCGCCAGCAGCTTGGTAGGGACAGCCGCAACTAATGAAAAACTGTTTTTT. The complete variable domain, with remaining parts taken from reference TRBV5-1 and TRBJ1-4, reads KAGVTQTPRYLIKTRGQQVTLSCSPISGHRSVSWYQQTPGQGLQFLFEYFSETQRNKGNFPGRFSGRQFSNSRSEMNVSTLELGDSALYLCASSLVGTAATNEKLFFGSGTQLSVL.

V and J are TRBV19 and TRBJ1-5; 7 bases are shared with TRBD1. The CDR3 contains 16 residues. Germline V lookup: CDR1 LNHDA, CDR2 SQIVND (reference sequence). With 6 bases clipped from V and 7 bases from J, the junction kept 15 bases outside the gene matches. CDR3 amino acids: CASSLNRDSPRQPQHF. In nucleotides, the CDR3 is TGTGCCAGTAGCCTAAACCGGGACAGCCCCCGACAGCCCCAGCATTTT.

The chain combines TRBV3-1 (or the pseudogene TRBV3-2) with TRBJ2-3; D might be TRBD1 (5 bases). The CDR3 loop spans 15 amino acids. V lost 4 bases and J lost 2, with 13 bases in between. Germline V lookup: CDR1 LGHDT, CDR2 YNNKEL (reference sequence). For the CDR3, the DNA is TGTGCCAGCAGCCCCTGGGAAGGGGCCACAGATACGCAGTATTTT. Amino acids: CASSPWEGATDTQYF.

This chain links TRBV6-5 with TRBJ2-7, with 9 nucleotides matching TRBD2. This CDR3 has 15 residues. CDR1 and CDR2 from the germline V gene are MNHEY and SVGAGI. V lost 6 bases and J lost 3; bases outside the gene matches: 9. Here the CDR3 reads CASSQGASGNYEQYF. The DNA for the CDR3 is TGTGCCAGCAGCCAAGGGGCTAGCGGGAACTACGAGCAGTACTTC.

V gene TRBV10-3 combines with J gene TRBJ1-2; D is perhaps TRBD1 (6 bases). CDR1 and CDR2 from the germline V gene are ENHRY and SYGVKD. The CDR3 runs 17 residues. With 3 bases removed from V and 2 bases from J, the gap between germline ends came to 19 bases. CDR3 protein: CAISDTGRWTANYGYTF. CDR3 coding DNA: TGTGCCATCAGTGATACGGGACGTTGGACAGCGAACTATGGCTACACCTTC.

This clone was observed once. The chain combines TRBV27 with TRBJ1-2; 7 bases fit TRBD1. Germline CDR1 MNHEY, CDR2 SMNVEV (reference sequence). The CDR3 extends over 14 amino acids. The V gene end was trimmed by 2 bases and the J gene end by 6 bases; junction bases not matched to a gene: 6. CDR3: CASSLNDRAHGYTF. DNA of the CDR3: TGTGCCAGCAGTTTAAACGACAGGGCTCATGGCTACACCTTC.

The genes are TRBV7-3 and TRBJ2-3; D is perhaps TRBD2 (7 bases). Germline CDR1 reads SGHTA; CDR2 reads FQGTGA. This CDR3 is 15 amino acids long. V dropped 3 bases and J dropped 4 bases, with 14 bases sitting between them. CDR3 region: CASSFGGGTSDTQYF. The CDR3 coding sequence is TGTGCCAGCAGCTTTGGCGGGGGCACGTCAGATACGCAGTATTTT.

This clone was seen a single time. The chain links TRBV19 to TRBJ2-2; 8 nucleotides agree with TRBD1. Germline assignment: CDR1 LNHDA and CDR2 SQIVND (reference sequence). The J segment lost 7 bases and the V segment lost 3 bases, leaving 7 bases of the junction unmatched. This CDR3 region has 15 residues. The CDR3 DNA follows: TGTGCCAGTAGTATCTTTCAGGGGGCCAACGGGGAGCTGTTTTTT. It specifies CASSIFQGANGELFF.

The chain employs TRBV5-4 and TRBJ2-5; 10 bases match TRBD1. The trim removed 3 bases at V and 1 base at J, leaving 3 bases unmatched. CDR3 length equals 15 residues. CDR1 SGHNT and CDR2 YYREEE come from the germline V gene (reference sequence). The CDR3 loop reads CASSWDRGSQETQYF. CDR3 bases: TGTGCCAGCAGCTGGGACAGGGGATCCCAAGAGACCCAGTACTTC.

This clone appeared a single time. The CDR3 DNA is TGTGCCAGCAGCAAGGGGCCCAGTCGGAACACTGAAGCTTTCTTT. Amino acid sequence: CASSKGPSRNTEAFF. This chain connects TRBV11-2 to TRBJ1-1, with D tentatively TRBD1 (5 bases). The CDR3 is made up of 15 amino acids. Trimming removed 5 bases from V and 1 base from J, with 14 bases in between. The germline CDR1 and CDR2 sequences are SGHAT and FQNNGV.

V gene TRBV4-3 combines with J gene TRBJ2-7; D unclear. Germline values: CDR1 LGHNA, CDR2 YSLEER. The CDR3 sequence is 16 residues long. The V gene lost 0 bases and the J gene lost 0 bases, with 12 bases spanning the gap. The CDR3 coding sequence is TGCGCCAGCAGCCAAGATCCAGCGAGAAGCTCCTACGAGCAGTACTTC. Encoded protein: CASSQDPARSSYEQYF.

This chain links TRBV5-6 with TRBJ2-7, with TRBD1 matching 7 bases. The V gene end was trimmed by 2 bases and the J gene end by 7 bases; junction bases not matched to a gene: 9. There are 14 residues in the CDR3. Germline lookup yields CDR1 SGHDT and CDR2 YYEEEE. For the CDR3, the DNA is TGTGCCAGCAGCTTCCCGACAGGGCAAGATGAGCAGTACTTC. It is translated as CASSFPTGQDEQYF.

This rearrangement joins TRBV5-4 to TRBJ1-1, with D tentatively TRBD1 (5 bases). Looked up from germline, CDR1 is SGHNT and CDR2 is YYREEE (reference sequence). V was pared by 3 bases and J by 5 bases, with 14 bases between. This CDR3 comprises 14 residues. CDR3 nucleotide sequence: TGTGCCAGCAGCTGGGATAAGGGGTGGACTGAAGCTTTCTTT. This sequence encodes CASSWDKGWTEAFF.

CDR3 in DNA: TGCGCCAGCAGCCTAAATGTCGGGGAGCTGTTTTTT. It is translated as CASSLNVGELFF. The gene calls are TRBV4-1 and TRBJ2-2; no clear D gene. CDR3 size: 12 residues. Germline loops: CDR1 MGHRA, CDR2 YSYEKL. Trimming cost V 4 bases and J 7 bases, with 7 bases left between them.

The CDR3 coding sequence is TGTGCCAACGGACAGATCCAAGAGACCCAGTACTTC. Its protein is CANGQIQETQYF. The chain recombines TRBV2 with TRBJ2-5; D perhaps matches TRBD1 (6 bases). The CDR3 is 12 amino acids. Germline CDR1 reads SNHLY; CDR2 reads FYNNEI. V was trimmed by 10 bases and J by 1 base, leaving 10 bases between them.

The J gene is TRBJ2-1, the V gene TRBV7-9; 13 bases are a match to TRBD2. J was trimmed by 9 bases and V by 4 bases; bases with no gene match: 9. The CDR3 is 16 amino acids. CDR1 SEHNR and CDR2 FQNEAQ come from the germline V gene (reference sequence). Here the CDR3 reads CASSSRGLAGVSEQFF. The CDR3 DNA follows: TGTGCCAGCAGCTCCCGCGGACTAGCGGGAGTAAGTGAGCAGTTCTTC.

V gene TRBV7-3 combines with J gene TRBJ1-1; tentative D call: TRBD1 (6 bases). Trimming took 5 bases from V and 2 from J, leaving 15 bases between them. The germline CDR1 and CDR2 sequences are SGHTA and FQGTGA. CDR3 length: 15 residues. Here the CDR3 DNA reads TGTGCCAGCAGCCCCACAGGGAGTCCTAACACTGAAGCTTTCTTT. It is translated as CASSPTGSPNTEAFF. Full variable domain (outside the CDR3, taken from reference TRBV7-3 and TRBJ1-1): GAGVSQTPSNKVTEKGKYVELRCDPISGHTALYWYRQSLGQGPEFLIYFQGTGAADDSGLPNDRFFAVRPEGSVSTLKIQRTERGDSAVYLCASSPTGSPNTEAFFGQGTRLTVV.

V gene TRBV6-5 combines with J gene TRBJ2-7; TRBD1 aligns across 12 bases. J lost 6 bases, V lost 5 bases, and 8 bases had no gene match. Germline assignment: CDR1 MNHEY and CDR2 SVGAGI. CDR3 length: 15 residues. The CDR3 loop is CASSTRDRGRIEQYF. CDR3 sequence (DNA): TGTGCCAGCAGTACCCGGGACAGGGGGCGCATCGAGCAGTACTTC.

This clone was seen a few times. The gene calls are TRBV7-9 and TRBJ2-7, with D tentatively TRBD1 (6 bases). The CDR3 covers 14 residues. From germline, CDR1 is SEHNR and CDR2 FQNEAQ (reference sequence). V lost 6 bases, J lost 1 base, and 13 bases lay in between. This chain's CDR3 is CASRPPGASYEQYF. The DNA of the CDR3 is TGTGCCAGCAGGCCACCAGGGGCTTCCTACGAGCAGTACTTC.

The J gene is TRBJ2-7, the V gene TRBV3-1 (or the pseudogene TRBV3-2); 7 bases map to TRBD1. Germline V gives CDR1 LGHDT, CDR2 YNNKEL (reference sequence). With V trimmed by 5 bases and J by 4 bases, 11 bases remained unmatched. The CDR3 is 15 residues long. The CDR3 loop reads CASSFRQGHSYEQYF. The CDR3 DNA follows: TGTGCCAGCAGCTTCCGACAGGGTCATAGTTACGAGCAGTACTTC.

The chain couples TRBV6-5 to TRBJ1-1, with 7 bases matching TRBD1. CDR3 length equals 13 residues. With 10 bases clipped from V and 5 bases from J, the junction kept 10 bases outside the gene matches. The germline V gene encodes CDR1 MNHEY and CDR2 SVGAGI. As DNA, the CDR3 is TGTGCCATCAGAGGGCAGGGGGGAACTGAAGCTTTCTTT. Amino acids: CAIRGQGGTEAFF.

The chain recombines TRBV25-1 with TRBJ1-2; D remains unclear. The V end was cut by 0 bases, the J end by 6 bases, with 23 bases between. From germline, CDR1 is MGHDK and CDR2 SYGVNS. This CDR3 comprises 18 residues. CDR3 loop: CASSEYYGDLGGSNGYTF. CDR3 coding DNA: TGTGCCAGCAGTGAATATTATGGAGACCTAGGAGGATCAAATGGCTACACCTTC.

V and J are TRBV7-3 and TRBJ2-1; 11 bases are shared with TRBD2. Trimming removed 4 bases from V and 4 bases from J; junction bases left unmatched: 3. The length of the CDR3 is 15 residues. Germline V gene lookup returns CDR1 SGHTA and CDR2 FQGTGA. The CDR3 nucleotides are TGTGCCAGCAGCTATGGGACTAGCGGTTACAATGAGCAGTTCTTC. Its protein is CASSYGTSGYNEQFF.

This chain links TRBV7-9 with TRBJ2-2, with D uncertain. With 4 bases removed from V and 5 bases from J, the gap between germline ends came to 14 bases. CDR3 length equals 15 residues. CDR1 is SEHNR and CDR2 is FQNEAQ in the germline V gene (reference sequence). CDR3 DNA: TGTGCCAGCAGCTGGAACAGCCGAAGGACCGGGGAGCTGTTTTTT. It yields the protein CASSWNSRRTGELFF.